Presented here are 29 T cell receptor beta chains from one specimen sequenced in a study of OX40 agonist ivuxolimab in advanced cancers. Clones were sequenced by immunoSEQ multiplex PCR, and TCRdb holds only the in-frame ones, with some missing. The data show roughly 88,000 clones, around 87% seen once. This sample comprised CD4+ or CD8+ T cells sorted from blood, obtained in a trial of the OX40 agonist ivuxolimab. The receptors come from an adult with an advanced solid tumor such as melanoma, head and neck, liver or kidney cancer.

This clone was counted once. V is TRBV5-1 and J is TRBJ2-2, with D perhaps being TRBD1 or TRBD2 (7 bases each). Trimming took off 4 bases at V and 6 bases at J, with 16 bases between the two ends. This CDR3 comprises 15 residues. In germline, CDR1 is SGHRS, CDR2 YFSETQ. CDR3 in amino acids: CASSKETGRAGELFF. Here the CDR3 DNA reads TGCGCCAGCAGCAAGGAGACAGGGAGGGCCGGGGAGCTGTTTTTT.

The chain links TRBV27 to TRBJ2-6; 9 nucleotides agree with TRBD2. Looked up from germline, CDR1 is MNHEY and CDR2 is SMNVEV (reference sequence). Losses at the gene ends were 6 bases for V and 0 bases for J; bases not matched to a gene: 6. This CDR3 has 17 residues. The CDR3 DNA follows: TGTGCCAGCAGCAACAGCGGGAGGCTCTCTGGGGCCAACGTCCTGACTTTC. Translation gives CASSNSGRLSGANVLTF.

CDR3 sequence (DNA): TGCGCCAGCAGCCCTCTGAGCGTAGGGCGACTAGCGGGAGGTAGGGATGAGCAGTTCTTC. Protein sequence: CASSPLSVGRLAGGRDEQFF. V usage is TRBV4-1 and J usage is TRBJ2-1, with TRBD2 identical over 13 bases. Germline CDR1 and CDR2: MGHRA and YSYEKL. Germline trimming cut 4 bases from V and 8 bases from J; bases unmatched to any gene: 20. The CDR3 extends over 20 amino acids.

The V and J genes are TRBV4-3 and TRBJ2-1, with no clear D. The V gene's germline CDR1 is LGHNA and CDR2 YSLEER. This CDR3 has 14 residues. Deletions cut 4 bases from V and 1 base from J, with 8 bases between. The DNA for the CDR3 is TGCGCCAGCAGCCGAACGCAATCCTACAATGAGCAGTTCTTC. Residues: CASSRTQSYNEQFF.

The gene calls are TRBV11-3 and TRBJ2-1; D call uncertain. V was cut by 1 base and J by 0 bases, with 10 bases left in between. The CDR3 is 16 residues long. Germline-derived CDR1 and CDR2 are SGHNT and YENEEA. CDR3: CASSLVGGASYNEQFF. The CDR3 nucleotides are TGTGCCAGCAGCTTAGTAGGCGGCGCCTCCTACAATGAGCAGTTCTTC.

The chain couples TRBV15 to TRBJ2-1, with D tentatively TRBD2 (5 bases). Trimming left V 0 bases short and J 6 bases short, with 12 bases between. Germline assignment: CDR1 LNHNV and CDR2 YYDKDF (reference sequence). The CDR3 spans 15 residues. The CDR3 DNA sequence: TGTGCCACCAGCAGAGATTCCCTAGCTGCCAATGAGCAGTTCTTC. It specifies CATSRDSLAANEQFF.

The chain uses TRBV25-1 and TRBJ1-2, with D possibly being TRBD1 (5 bases). Between the trimmed V and J ends, which lost 6 bases and 4 bases, there was a span of 15 bases. There are 14 residues in the CDR3. The V gene's germline CDR1 is MGHDK and CDR2 SYGVNS. The CDR3 spells CASSVAQGPYGYTF. CDR3 DNA sequence: TGTGCCAGCAGCGTAGCCCAGGGCCCCTATGGCTACACCTTC.

The V call is TRBV6-5, the J call TRBJ1-1; possible D gene TRBD1, 6 bases. V was trimmed by 2 bases and J by 5 bases, leaving 18 bases between them. Germline V lookup: CDR1 MNHEY, CDR2 SVGAGI. The CDR3 spans 16 residues. CDR3 bases: TGTGCCAGCAGTTACGACCTTCCTAAGGGGGATACTGAAGCTTTCTTT. Residues: CASSYDLPKGDTEAFF.

This rearrangement joins TRBV7-8 to TRBJ1-2; D is perhaps TRBD1 (6 bases). Deletions cut 2 bases from V and 0 bases from J, with 10 bases between. The CDR3 covers 15 residues. From germline, CDR1 is SGHVS and CDR2 FQNEAQ. The CDR3 protein is CASSLRTETNYGYTF. The CDR3 region has the DNA TGTGCCAGCAGCTTACGGACAGAGACTAACTATGGCTACACCTTC.

The chain combines TRBV18 with TRBJ2-3; tentative D call: TRBD2 (5 bases). Germline V gene data show CDR1 as KGHSH and CDR2 as LQKENI. The CDR3 covers 15 residues. The germline V and J ends were trimmed by 1 base and 4 bases, with 12 bases remaining between them. CDR3 sequence reads: CASSPREGVADTQYF. The CDR3 bases are TGTGCCAGCTCACCACGTGAGGGAGTGGCAGATACGCAGTATTTT.

This chain joins TRBV30 and TRBJ1-1; TRBD1 aligns across 9 bases. The CDR3 covers 14 residues. Germline loops: CDR1 GTSNPN, CDR2 SVGIG (reference sequence). J lost 5 bases, V lost 5 bases, and 9 bases had no gene match. The CDR3 reads CAWEKKTGGTEAFF. The CDR3 coding sequence is TGTGCCTGGGAGAAAAAGACAGGGGGTACTGAAGCTTTCTTT.

The V gene is TRBV5-8, the J gene TRBJ1-2, with D unclear. This CDR3 is 15 amino acids long. Trimming removed 3 bases at V and 0 bases at J, with 12 bases between. Germline CDR1 is SGHTS and CDR2 is YDEGEE. The CDR3 DNA reads TGTGCCAGCAGCTCAGGACTGGTAGCTAACTATGGCTACACCTTC. Protein sequence: CASSSGLVANYGYTF.

The V call is TRBV6-1, the J call TRBJ1-1, with D possibly matching TRBD1 (6 bases). Trimming left V 6 bases short and J 4 bases short, with 12 bases between. The V gene's germline CDR1 is MNHNS and CDR2 SASEGT. This CDR3 comprises 13 residues. In DNA form, the CDR3 reads TGTGCCAGCAGGTGGGGGCCTTCCACTGAAGCTTTCTTT. Protein: CASRWGPSTEAFF.

CDR3 DNA sequence: TGCGCCAGCAGCTTACTAGGGACTGGAAACTACGAGCAGTACTTC. It encodes CASSLLGTGNYEQYF. V usage is TRBV5-1 and J usage is TRBJ2-7, with D possibly being TRBD2 (6 bases). This CDR3 has 15 amino acids. CDR1 and CDR2 from the germline V gene are SGHRS and YFSETQ. V was shortened by 2 bases and J by 3 bases, with 15 bases between the two germline ends.

The rearrangement joins TRBV30 to TRBJ2-2; TRBD2 aligns across 15 bases. The CDR3 is made up of 16 amino acids. V was clipped by 3 bases and J by 7 bases; unmatched bases: 6. CDR1 and CDR2 from the germline V gene are GTSNPN and SVGIG (reference sequence). DNA for the CDR3: TGTGCCTGGAGGAAGGGACTAGCGGGAGGTATCGGGGAGCTGTTTTTT. Translation gives CAWRKGLAGGIGELFF.

In this sample, this clone turned up a few times. The V and J genes are TRBV28 and TRBJ2-7, with 10 bases fitting TRBD1. Germline CDR1 reads MDHEN; CDR2 reads SYDVKM. The CDR3 runs 15 residues. J lost 7 bases, V lost 2 bases, and 8 bases had no gene match. CDR3 region: CASSLLGQGLREQYF. In nucleotides, the CDR3 is TGTGCCAGCAGTTTACTGGGACAGGGGTTGAGGGAGCAGTACTTC. Full variable domain (rest looked up from reference TRBV28 and TRBJ2-7): DVKVTQSSRYLVKRTGEKVFLECVQDMDHENMFWYRQDPGLGLRLIYFSYDVKMKEKGDIPEGYSVSREKKERFSLILESASTNQTSMYLCASSLLGQGLREQYFGPGTRLTVT.

The chain links TRBV5-6 to TRBJ1-1, with TRBD1 matching over 9 bases. V gave up 1 base and J gave up 5 bases; unmatched junction bases: 3. The CDR3 runs 14 residues. In germline, CDR1 is SGHDT, CDR2 YYEEEE. The CDR3 nucleotides read TGTGCCAGCAGCTTGTCGACAGGGGGTACTGAAGCTTTCTTT. Its protein is CASSLSTGGTEAFF.

The rearrangement joins TRBV7-2 to TRBJ2-3; a possible D gene is TRBD2 (6 bases). The germline V and J ends were trimmed by 1 base and 4 bases, with 12 bases remaining between them. The CDR3 is 15 residues long. Germline values: CDR1 SGHTA, CDR2 FQGNSA. The CDR3 DNA sequence: TGTGCCAGCAGCTTAGACTCCGGGAGAGCAGATACGCAGTATTTT. It specifies CASSLDSGRADTQYF.

This clone was seen just once. The chain links TRBV2 to TRBJ2-5; 9 bases fit TRBD2. The V and J ends lost 0 bases and 5 bases, in that order; junction bases with no gene match: 1. The germline gives CDR1 SNHLY, CDR2 FYNNEI. The CDR3 is made up of 14 amino acids. CDR3 nucleotides: TGTGCCAGCAGTGAAGCGCGGGGGGGGGAGACCCAGTACTTC. Amino acids: CASSEARGGETQYF.

The V gene is TRBV7-8, the J gene TRBJ1-2; TRBD1 matches at 10 bases. CDR1 is SGHVS and CDR2 is FQNEAQ in the germline V gene. The CDR3 totals 15 residues. Trimming at V came to 4 bases and at J to 2 bases, leaving 4 bases not matched to a gene. Here the CDR3 reads CASSSRTGGNYGYTF. CDR3 DNA sequence: TGTGCCAGCAGCTCTAGGACAGGGGGGAACTATGGCTACACCTTC. The full variable domain, its missing parts supplied by reference TRBV7-8 and TRBJ1-2, is GAGVSQSPRYKVAKRGQDVALRCDPISGHVSLFWYQQALGQGPEFLTYFQNEAQLDKSGLPSDRFFAERPEGSVSTLKIQRTQQEDSAVYLCASSSRTGGNYGYTFGSGTRLTVV.

This chain links TRBV10-1 with TRBJ2-3; TRBD2 matches 11 bases. The V gene's germline CDR1 is WNHNN and CDR2 SYGVQD (reference sequence). CDR3 length: 18 residues. J was trimmed by 5 bases and V by 4 bases; bases with no gene match: 14. The CDR3, as DNA: TGCGCCAGCAGTGTGGGACTAGCGGCCGGAGGGTTTTTAGATACGCAGTATTTT. Protein product: CASSVGLAAGGFLDTQYF.

The chain has TRBV19 and TRBJ1-2; TRBD1 matches 7 bases. V was pared by 5 bases and J by 4 bases, with 10 bases of the junction left unmatched. This CDR3 contains 15 residues. CDR1 LNHDA and CDR2 SQIVND come from the germline V gene (reference sequence). The CDR3 DNA sequence: TGTGCCAGTAGTCGCTCCGGGACAGAACTCTATGGCTACACCTTC. Translation gives CASSRSGTELYGYTF. Together with reference TRBV19 and TRBJ1-2, the CDR3 gives the full variable domain: DGGITQSPKYLFRKEGQNVTLSCEQNLNHDAMYWYRQDPGQGLRLIYYSQIVNDFQKGDIAEGYSVSREKKESFPLTVTSAQKNPTAFYLCASSRSGTELYGYTFGSGTRLTVV.

The rearrangement joins TRBV7-2 to TRBJ1-1, with D perhaps matching TRBD1 (5 bases). CDR3 size: 15 residues. CDR1 and CDR2 (germline): SGHTA, FQGNSA. Deletions cut 2 bases from V and 3 bases from J, with 13 bases between. The CDR3 is CASSLRQGRDTEAFF. The CDR3 DNA is TGTGCCAGCAGCTTACGGCAGGGCAGGGACACTGAAGCTTTCTTT.

This sequence joins TRBV4-2 and TRBJ2-2, with D perhaps TRBD1 or TRBD2 (6 bases each). The V gene lost 5 bases and the J gene lost 1 base, with 20 bases spanning the gap. Germline values: CDR1 LGHNA, CDR2 YNFKEQ. This CDR3 contains 18 residues. For the CDR3, the DNA is TGTGCCAGCAGCTCTTCGGGGGCGACTAGGGGGAACACCGGGGAGCTGTTTTTT. Translating gives CASSSSGATRGNTGELFF.

This chain joins TRBV5-6 and TRBJ1-1; D not resolved. Germline V gives CDR1 SGHDT, CDR2 YYEEEE. This CDR3 has 15 amino acids. Trimming left V 0 bases short and J 2 bases short, with 11 bases between. The CDR3 DNA sequence: TGTGCCAGCAGCTTGGTAGCGAAATATAACACTGAAGCTTTCTTT. This translates into CASSLVAKYNTEAFF. Using reference TRBV5-6 and TRBJ1-1 for the parts outside the CDR3, the full variable domain is DAGVTQSPTHLIKTRGQQVTLRCSPKSGHDTVSWYQQALGQGPQFIFQYYEEEERQRGNFPDRFSGHQFPNYSSELNVNALLLGDSALYLCASSLVAKYNTEAFFGQGTRLTVV.

The chain links TRBV29-1 to TRBJ2-6, with 7 bases lining up with TRBD1. Trimming cost V 7 bases and J 0 bases; bases outside gene matches: 6. CDR3 length equals 15 residues. Germline CDR1 reads SQVTM; CDR2 reads ANQGSEA. CDR3 protein: CSAWDSPSGANVLTF. The CDR3 region has the DNA TGCAGCGCCTGGGACAGTCCCTCTGGGGCCAACGTCCTGACTTTC. Drawing the rest from reference TRBV29-1 and TRBJ2-6, the complete variable domain is SAVISQKPSRDICQRGTSLTIQCQVDSQVTMMFWYRQQPGQSLTLIATANQGSEATYESGFVIDKFPISRPNLTFSTLTVSNMSPEDSSIYLCSAWDSPSGANVLTFGAGSRLTVL.

This clone has a count of ten or more. The genes are TRBV19 and TRBJ2-7, with 7 bases fitting TRBD1. This CDR3 has 14 residues. V lost 3 bases and J lost 2; bases outside the gene matches: 4. Germline V lookup: CDR1 LNHDA, CDR2 SQIVND (reference sequence). CDR3 loop: CASSIRTGAYEQYF. As DNA, the CDR3 is TGTGCCAGTAGTATCAGGACAGGTGCCTACGAGCAGTACTTC.

The chain joins TRBV11-1 to TRBJ1-6, with TRBD1 as a possible D gene (5 bases). The CDR3 spans 16 residues. The V end was cut by 0 bases, the J end by 7 bases, with 13 bases between. The germline V gene has CDR1 SGHAT and CDR2 FQDESV (reference sequence). The CDR3 region has the DNA TGTGCCAGCAGCTTAGCAGGGGCCGGGGGAAATTCACCCCTCCACTTT. As protein: CASSLAGAGGNSPLHF.

The chain joins TRBV5-1 to TRBJ1-2; 11 positions match TRBD1. The CDR3 length is 14 residues. V trimming: 4 bases; J trimming: 7 bases; junction bases outside the gene matches: 6. The germline V gene encodes CDR1 SGHRS and CDR2 YFSETQ. The CDR3 is CASSGQGAISGYTF. In DNA form, the CDR3 reads TGCGCCAGCAGCGGACAGGGGGCCATCAGTGGCTACACCTTC.